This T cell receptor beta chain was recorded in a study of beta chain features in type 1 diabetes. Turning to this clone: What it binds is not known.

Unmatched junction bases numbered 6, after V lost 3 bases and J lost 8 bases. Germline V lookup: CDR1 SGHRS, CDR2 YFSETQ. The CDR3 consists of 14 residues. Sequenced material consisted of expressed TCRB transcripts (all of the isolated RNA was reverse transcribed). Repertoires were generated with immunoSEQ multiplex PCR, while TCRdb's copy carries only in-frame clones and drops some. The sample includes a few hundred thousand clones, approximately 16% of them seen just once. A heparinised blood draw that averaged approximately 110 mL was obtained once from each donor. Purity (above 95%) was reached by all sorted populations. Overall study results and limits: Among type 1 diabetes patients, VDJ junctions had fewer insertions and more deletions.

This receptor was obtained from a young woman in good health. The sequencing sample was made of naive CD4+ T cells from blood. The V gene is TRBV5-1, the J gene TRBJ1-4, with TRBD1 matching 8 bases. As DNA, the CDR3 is TGCGCCAGCAGCTCCGGGACAGGTTACGAAAAACTGTTTTTT. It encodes CASSSGTGYEKLFF.